The source of this T cell receptor (beta chain) is a study of blood T cell repertoires in COVID-19. Recruits, aged roughly 18 to 95 years, lived in 20 to 30 US areas. The study assigned cohorts using participant-reported clinical history. The germline V and J ends were trimmed by 5 bases and 2 bases, with 13 bases remaining between them. This CDR3 has 14 residues. Germline values: CDR1 KGHSH, CDR2 LQKENI. Clones were read by immunoSEQ multiplex PCR, and TCRdb kept only the in-frame ones, dropping some. The sample records roughly 380,000 clones, roughly 87% being singletons. V is TRBV18 and J is TRBJ2-7; D is possibly TRBD2 (6 bases). Sequencing input: PBMCs or T cells enriched from blood (not recorded which). This clonotype was obtained from a woman aged 25-40 years who had recovered from COVID-19. DNA of the CDR3: TGTGCCAGCTCAGGCGGGGAGCGACCCTACGAGCAGTACTTC. Protein sequence: CASSGGERPYEQYF.